The clone carrying this T cell receptor (beta chain) occurred many times. One entry per CDR3 protein, called by TCRdb with MiXCR from the reads. The repertoire consists of 200,000 to 300,000 distinct CDR3 sequences, with 6.5% occurring once and the leading ten covering around 6.9%. The data belong to a study of T cell repertoires in cytomegalovirus infection. Study summary: Both a matching HLA type and CMV infection were indicated by public TCR beta signatures.

This CDR3 is built from 15 residues. Between the trimmed V and J ends, which lost 1 base and 1 base, there was a span of 10 bases. The V gene's germline CDR1 is SGHKS and CDR2 YYEKEE (reference sequence). This sequence originates from a human donor in good health (CMV status not recorded). Some clones in this sample may be carry-over from other donors' samples. This chain joins TRBV5-5 and TRBJ2-3; D possibly corresponds to TRBD2 (5 bases). The sequenced sample consisted of PBMCs. CDR3 nucleotide sequence: TGTGCCAGCAGCTTGTTGACTACTGGCACAGATACGCAGTATTTT. Encoded protein: CASSLLTTGTDTQYF.